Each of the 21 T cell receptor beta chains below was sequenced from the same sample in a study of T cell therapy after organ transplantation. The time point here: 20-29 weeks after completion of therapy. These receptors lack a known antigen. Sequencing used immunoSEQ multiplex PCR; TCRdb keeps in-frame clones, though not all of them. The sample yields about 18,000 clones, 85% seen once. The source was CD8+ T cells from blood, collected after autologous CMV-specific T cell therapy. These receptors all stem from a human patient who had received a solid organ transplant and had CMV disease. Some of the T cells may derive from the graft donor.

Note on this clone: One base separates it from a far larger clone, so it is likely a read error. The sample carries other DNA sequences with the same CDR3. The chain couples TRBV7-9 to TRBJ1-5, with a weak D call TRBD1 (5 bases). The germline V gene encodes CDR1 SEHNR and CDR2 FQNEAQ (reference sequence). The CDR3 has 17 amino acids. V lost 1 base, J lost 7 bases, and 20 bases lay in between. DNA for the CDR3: TGTGCCAGCAGCTTAGTAGGACGGGGGGATTTGGGGCAGCCCCAGCATTTT. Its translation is CASSLVGRGDLGQPQHF.

The CDR3: CASSYGQGLNTEAFF. The CDR3 region has the DNA TGTGCCAGCAGTTACGGTCAGGGTTTGAACACTGAAGCTTTCTTT. J is TRBJ1-1 and V is TRBV6-5; D might be TRBD1 (5 bases). V gave up 2 bases and J gave up 0 bases, with 10 bases separating them. CDR1 and CDR2 from the germline V gene are MNHEY and SVGAGI. This CDR3 has 15 residues.

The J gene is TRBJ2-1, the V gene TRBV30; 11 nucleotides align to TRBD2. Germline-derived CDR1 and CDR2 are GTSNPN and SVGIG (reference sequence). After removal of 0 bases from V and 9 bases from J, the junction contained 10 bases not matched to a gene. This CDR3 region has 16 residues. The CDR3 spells CAWSVRLAGGSSEQFF. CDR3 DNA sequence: TGTGCCTGGAGTGTACGCCTAGCGGGAGGTTCTAGTGAGCAGTTCTTC.

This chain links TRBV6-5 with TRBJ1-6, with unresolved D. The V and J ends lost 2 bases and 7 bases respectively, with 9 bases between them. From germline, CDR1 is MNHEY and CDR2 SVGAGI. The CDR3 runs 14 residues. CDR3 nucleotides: TGTGCCAGCAGTTACAAAGTGGAAAATTCACCCCTCCACTTT. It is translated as CASSYKVENSPLHF.

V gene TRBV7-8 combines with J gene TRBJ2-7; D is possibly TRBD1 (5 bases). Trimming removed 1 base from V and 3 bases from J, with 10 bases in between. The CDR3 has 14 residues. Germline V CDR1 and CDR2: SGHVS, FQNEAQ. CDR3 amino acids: CASSLGSQGYEQYF. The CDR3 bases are TGTGCCAGCAGCTTAGGATCCCAGGGCTACGAGCAGTACTTC.

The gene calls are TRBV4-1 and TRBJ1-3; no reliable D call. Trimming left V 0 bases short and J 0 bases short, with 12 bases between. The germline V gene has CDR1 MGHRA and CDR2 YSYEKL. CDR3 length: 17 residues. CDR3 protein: CASSQDELLFSGNTIYF. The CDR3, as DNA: TGCGCCAGCAGCCAAGATGAACTCTTGTTCTCTGGAAACACCATATATTTT.

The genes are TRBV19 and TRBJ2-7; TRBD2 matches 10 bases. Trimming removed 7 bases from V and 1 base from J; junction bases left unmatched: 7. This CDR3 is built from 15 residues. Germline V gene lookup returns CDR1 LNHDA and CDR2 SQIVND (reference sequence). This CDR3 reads CASTEGTSESYEQYF. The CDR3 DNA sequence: TGTGCCAGTACCGAAGGGACTAGCGAGTCCTACGAGCAGTACTTC.

DNA of the CDR3: TGTGCCAGCAGCGGCCGGGACACGGGCTATGGCTACACCTTC. Translated, it gives CASSGRDTGYGYTF. This sequence joins TRBV13 and TRBJ1-2; D may be TRBD1 (6 bases). Germline assignment: CDR1 PRHDT and CDR2 FYEKMQ (reference sequence). V lost 5 bases and J lost 4, with 14 bases in between. CDR3 length equals 14 residues.

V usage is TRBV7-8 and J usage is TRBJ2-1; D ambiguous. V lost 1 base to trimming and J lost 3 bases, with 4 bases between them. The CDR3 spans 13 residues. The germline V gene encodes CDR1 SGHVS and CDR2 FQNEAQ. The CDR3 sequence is CASSLVHYNEQFF. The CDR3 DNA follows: TGTGCCAGCAGCTTAGTACACTACAATGAGCAGTTCTTC.

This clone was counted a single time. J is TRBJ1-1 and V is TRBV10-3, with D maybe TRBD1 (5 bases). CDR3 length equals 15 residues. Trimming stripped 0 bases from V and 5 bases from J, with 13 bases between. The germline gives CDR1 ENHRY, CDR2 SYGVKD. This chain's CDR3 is CAISESRGRVTEAFF. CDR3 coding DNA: TGTGCCATCAGTGAGTCGAGGGGTAGGGTTACTGAAGCTTTCTTT.

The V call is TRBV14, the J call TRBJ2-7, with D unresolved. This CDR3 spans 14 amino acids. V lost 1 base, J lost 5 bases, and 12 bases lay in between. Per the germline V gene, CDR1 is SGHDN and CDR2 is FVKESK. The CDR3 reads CASSQVQTTDEQYF. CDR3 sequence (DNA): TGTGCCAGCAGCCAAGTACAGACGACCGACGAGCAGTACTTC.

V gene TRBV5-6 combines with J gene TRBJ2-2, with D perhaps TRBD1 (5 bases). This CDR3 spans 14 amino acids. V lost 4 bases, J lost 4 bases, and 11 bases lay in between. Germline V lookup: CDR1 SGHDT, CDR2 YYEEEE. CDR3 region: CASSTNQGTGELFF. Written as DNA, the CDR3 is TGTGCCAGCAGCACGAACCAGGGCACCGGGGAGCTGTTTTTT.

CDR3: CASSEASGTYNEQFF. CDR3 nucleotide sequence: TGTGCCAGCAGTGAGGCTAGCGGCACCTACAATGAGCAGTTCTTC. The chain couples TRBV6-4 to TRBJ2-1, with 7 bases fitting TRBD2. The germline V gene has CDR1 MRHNA and CDR2 SNTAGT. The CDR3 covers 15 residues. Trimming at V came to 3 bases and at J to 2 bases, leaving 4 bases not matched to a gene.

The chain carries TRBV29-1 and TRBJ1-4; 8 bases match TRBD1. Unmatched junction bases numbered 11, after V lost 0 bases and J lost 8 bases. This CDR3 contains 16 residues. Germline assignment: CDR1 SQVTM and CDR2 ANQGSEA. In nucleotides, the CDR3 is TGCAGCGTTGAAGATGAAGACAGGGGACGGGGGGAAAAACTGTTTTTT. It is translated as CSVEDEDRGRGEKLFF.

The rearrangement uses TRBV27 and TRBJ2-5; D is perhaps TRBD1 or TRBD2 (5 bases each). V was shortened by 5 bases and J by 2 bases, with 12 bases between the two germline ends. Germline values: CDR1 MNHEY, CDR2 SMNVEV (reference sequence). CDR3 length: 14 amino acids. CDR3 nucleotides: TGTGCCAGCAGTACCTCTTGGGGGCAAGAGACCCAGTACTTC. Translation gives CASSTSWGQETQYF.

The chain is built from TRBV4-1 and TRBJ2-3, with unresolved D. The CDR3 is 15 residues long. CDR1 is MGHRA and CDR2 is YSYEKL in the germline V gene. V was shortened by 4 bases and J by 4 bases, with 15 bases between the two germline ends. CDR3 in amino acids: CASSPPGFSSDTQYF. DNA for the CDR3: TGCGCCAGCAGCCCCCCTGGGTTTTCTTCAGATACGCAGTATTTT.

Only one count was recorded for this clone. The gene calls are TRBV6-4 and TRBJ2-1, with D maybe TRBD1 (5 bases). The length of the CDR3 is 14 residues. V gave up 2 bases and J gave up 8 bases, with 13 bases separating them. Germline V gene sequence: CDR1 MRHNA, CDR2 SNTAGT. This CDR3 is CASSDKQGVDEQFF. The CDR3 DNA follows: TGTGCCAGCAGTGACAAGCAGGGTGTTGATGAGCAGTTCTTC.

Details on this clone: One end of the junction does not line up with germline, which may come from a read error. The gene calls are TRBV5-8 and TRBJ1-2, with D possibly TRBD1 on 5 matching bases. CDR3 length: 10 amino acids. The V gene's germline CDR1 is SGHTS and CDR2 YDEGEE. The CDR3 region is CASSLWDPGF. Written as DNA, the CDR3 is TGTGCCAGCAGCTTATGGGACCCCGGCTTC.

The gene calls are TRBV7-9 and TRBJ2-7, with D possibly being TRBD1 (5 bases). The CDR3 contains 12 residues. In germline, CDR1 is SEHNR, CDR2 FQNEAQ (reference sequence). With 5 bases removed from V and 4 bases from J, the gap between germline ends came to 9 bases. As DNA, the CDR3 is TGTGCCAGCAGCCTAGGGGTTTACGAGCAGTACTTC. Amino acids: CASSLGVYEQYF. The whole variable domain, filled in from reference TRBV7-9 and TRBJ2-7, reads DTGVSQNPRHKITKRGQNVTFRCDPISEHNRLYWYRQTLGQGPEFLTYFQNEAQLEKSRLLSDRFSAERPKGSFSTLEIQRTEQGDSAMYLCASSLGVYEQYFGPGTRLTVT.

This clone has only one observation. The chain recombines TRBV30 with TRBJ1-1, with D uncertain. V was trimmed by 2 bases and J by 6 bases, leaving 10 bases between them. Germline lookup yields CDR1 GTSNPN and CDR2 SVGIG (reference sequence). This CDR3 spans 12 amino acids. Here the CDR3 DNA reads TGTGCCTGGAGTTTAGACTCGCCTGAAGCTTTCTTT. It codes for CAWSLDSPEAFF.

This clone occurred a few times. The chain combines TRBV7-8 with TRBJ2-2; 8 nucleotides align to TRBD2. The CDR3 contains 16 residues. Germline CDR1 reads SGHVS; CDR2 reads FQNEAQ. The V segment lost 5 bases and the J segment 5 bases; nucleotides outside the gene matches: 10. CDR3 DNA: TGTGCCAGCAGCCCGAGGACTAGCCAGGGGACCGGGGAGCTGTTTTTT. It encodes CASSPRTSQGTGELFF.